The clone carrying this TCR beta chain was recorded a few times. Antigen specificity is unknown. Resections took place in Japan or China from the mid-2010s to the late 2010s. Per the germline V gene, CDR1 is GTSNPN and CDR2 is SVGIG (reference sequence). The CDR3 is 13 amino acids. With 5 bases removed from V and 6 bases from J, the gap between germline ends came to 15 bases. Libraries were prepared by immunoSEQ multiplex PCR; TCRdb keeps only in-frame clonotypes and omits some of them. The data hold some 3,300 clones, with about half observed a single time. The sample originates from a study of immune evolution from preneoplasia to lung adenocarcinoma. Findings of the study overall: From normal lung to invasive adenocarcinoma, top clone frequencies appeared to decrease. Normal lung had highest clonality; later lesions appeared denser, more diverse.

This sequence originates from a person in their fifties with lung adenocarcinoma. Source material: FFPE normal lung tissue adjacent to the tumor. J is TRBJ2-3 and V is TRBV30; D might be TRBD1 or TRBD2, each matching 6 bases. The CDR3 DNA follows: TGTGCCTGGGAAAGGGGGAGGAGGGATACGCAGTATTTT. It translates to CAWERGRRDTQYF.